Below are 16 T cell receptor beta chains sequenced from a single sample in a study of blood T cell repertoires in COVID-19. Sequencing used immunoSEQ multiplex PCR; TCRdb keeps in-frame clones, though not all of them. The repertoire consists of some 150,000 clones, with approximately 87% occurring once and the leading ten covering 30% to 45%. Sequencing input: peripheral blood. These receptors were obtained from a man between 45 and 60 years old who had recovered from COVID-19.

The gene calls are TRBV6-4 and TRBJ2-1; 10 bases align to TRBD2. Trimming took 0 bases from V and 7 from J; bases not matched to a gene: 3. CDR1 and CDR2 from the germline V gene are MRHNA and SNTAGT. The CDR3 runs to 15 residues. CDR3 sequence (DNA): TGTGCCAGCAGTGACTCTGGACTAGCGGTGAATGAGCAGTTCTTC. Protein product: CASSDSGLAVNEQFF.

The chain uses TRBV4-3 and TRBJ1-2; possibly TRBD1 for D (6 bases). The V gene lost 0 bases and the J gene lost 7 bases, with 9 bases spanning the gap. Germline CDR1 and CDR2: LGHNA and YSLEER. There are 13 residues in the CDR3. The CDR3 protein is CASSQDRGGGYTF. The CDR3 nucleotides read TGCGCCAGCAGCCAAGACAGGGGTGGTGGCTACACCTTC.

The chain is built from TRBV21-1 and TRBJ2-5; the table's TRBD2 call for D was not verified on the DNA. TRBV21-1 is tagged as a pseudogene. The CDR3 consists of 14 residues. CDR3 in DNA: TGTGCTCCCTACCCCGGACTGGCGATTTGGACCCAGTACTTC. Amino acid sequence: CAPYPGLAIWTQYF.

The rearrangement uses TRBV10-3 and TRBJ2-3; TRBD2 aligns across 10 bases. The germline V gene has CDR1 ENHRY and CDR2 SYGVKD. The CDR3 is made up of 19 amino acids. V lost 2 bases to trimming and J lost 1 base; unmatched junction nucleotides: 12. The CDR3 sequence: CAISEPKGVLAGGTDTQYF. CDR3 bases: TGTGCCATCAGTGAGCCTAAGGGGGTGCTAGCGGGGGGCACAGATACGCAGTATTTT.

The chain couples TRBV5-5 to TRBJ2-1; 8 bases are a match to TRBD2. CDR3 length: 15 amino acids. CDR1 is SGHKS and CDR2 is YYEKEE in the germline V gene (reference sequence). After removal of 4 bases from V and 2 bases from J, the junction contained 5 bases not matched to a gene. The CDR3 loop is CASSAGLVPYNEQFF. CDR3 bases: TGTGCCAGCAGCGCGGGACTAGTTCCCTACAATGAGCAGTTCTTC.

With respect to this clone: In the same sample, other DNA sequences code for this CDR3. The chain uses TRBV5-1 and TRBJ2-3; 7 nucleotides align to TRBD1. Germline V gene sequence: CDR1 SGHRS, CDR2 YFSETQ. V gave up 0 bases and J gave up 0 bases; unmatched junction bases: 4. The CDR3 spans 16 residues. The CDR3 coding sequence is TGCGCCAGCAGCTTGGTCGGGACAGATAGCACAGATACGCAGTATTTT. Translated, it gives CASSLVGTDSTDTQYF.

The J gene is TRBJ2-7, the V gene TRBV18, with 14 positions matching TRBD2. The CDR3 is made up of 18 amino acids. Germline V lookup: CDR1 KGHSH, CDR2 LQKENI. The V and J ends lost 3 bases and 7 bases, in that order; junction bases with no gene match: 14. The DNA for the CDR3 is TGTGCCAGCTCACCTGGACTAGCGGGGGGCTTTGCCGGACTGGAGCAGTACTTC. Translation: CASSPGLAGGFAGLEQYF.

The CDR3 DNA sequence: TGTGCCAGCAGTACCTACAGGGGGCTTGACTATGGCTACACCTTC. It yields the protein CASSTYRGLDYGYTF. The chain has TRBV2 and TRBJ1-2, with 9 bases fitting TRBD1. Germline values: CDR1 SNHLY, CDR2 FYNNEI. V lost 5 bases and J lost 3; bases outside the gene matches: 7. The CDR3 spans 15 residues.

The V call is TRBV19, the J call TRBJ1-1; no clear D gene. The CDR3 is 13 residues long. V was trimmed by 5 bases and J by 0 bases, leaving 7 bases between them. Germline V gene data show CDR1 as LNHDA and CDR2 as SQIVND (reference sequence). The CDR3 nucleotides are TGTGCCAGTAGTCCGGGGATGAACACTGAAGCTTTCTTT. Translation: CASSPGMNTEAFF.

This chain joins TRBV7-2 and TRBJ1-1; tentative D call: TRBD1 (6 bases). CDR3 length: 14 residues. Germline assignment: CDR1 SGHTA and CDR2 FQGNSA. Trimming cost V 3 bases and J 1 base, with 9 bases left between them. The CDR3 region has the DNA TGTGCCAGCAGCTTTTCAGGGGAGAACACTGAAGCTTTCTTT. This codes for CASSFSGENTEAFF.

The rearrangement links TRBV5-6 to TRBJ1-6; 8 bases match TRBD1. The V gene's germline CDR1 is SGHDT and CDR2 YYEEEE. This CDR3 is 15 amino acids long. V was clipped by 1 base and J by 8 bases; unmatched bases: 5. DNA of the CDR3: TGTGCCAGCAGCTTGCAGGGGGCAATTTATTCACCCCTCCACTTT. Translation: CASSLQGAIYSPLHF.

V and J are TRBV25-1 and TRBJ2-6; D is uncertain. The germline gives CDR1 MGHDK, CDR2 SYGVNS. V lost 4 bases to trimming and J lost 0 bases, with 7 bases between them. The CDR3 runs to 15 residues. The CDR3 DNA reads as TGTGCCAGCAGTGCAACCTACTCTGGGGCCAACGTCCTGACTTTC. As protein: CASSATYSGANVLTF.

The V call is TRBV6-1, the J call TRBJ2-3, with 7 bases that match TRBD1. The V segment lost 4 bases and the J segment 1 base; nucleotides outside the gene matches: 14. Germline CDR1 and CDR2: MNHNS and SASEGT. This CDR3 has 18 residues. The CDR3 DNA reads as TGTGCCAGCAGTGCATTTGGGCTCGGTACAGGGGGCACAGATACGCAGTATTTT. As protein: CASSAFGLGTGGTDTQYF.

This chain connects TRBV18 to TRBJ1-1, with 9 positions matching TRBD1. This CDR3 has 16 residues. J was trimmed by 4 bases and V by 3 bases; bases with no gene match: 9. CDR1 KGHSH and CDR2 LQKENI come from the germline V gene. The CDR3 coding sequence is TGTGCCAGCTCACCCCTACAGGGGGCGAGAGGCACTGAAGCTTTCTTT. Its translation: CASSPLQGARGTEAFF.

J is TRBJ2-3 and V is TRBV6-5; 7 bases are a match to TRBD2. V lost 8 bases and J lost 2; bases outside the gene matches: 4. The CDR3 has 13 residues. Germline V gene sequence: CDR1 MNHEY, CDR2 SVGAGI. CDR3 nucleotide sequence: TGTGCCAGCGGGAGGGCCGACACAGATACGCAGTATTTT. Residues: CASGRADTDTQYF.

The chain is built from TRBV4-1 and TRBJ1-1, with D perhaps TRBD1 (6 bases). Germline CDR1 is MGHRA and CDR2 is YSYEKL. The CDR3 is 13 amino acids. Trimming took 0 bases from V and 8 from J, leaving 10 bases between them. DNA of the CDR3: TGCGCCAGCAGCCAAGAAAATGACAGGGAAGCTTTCTTT. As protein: CASSQENDREAFF.